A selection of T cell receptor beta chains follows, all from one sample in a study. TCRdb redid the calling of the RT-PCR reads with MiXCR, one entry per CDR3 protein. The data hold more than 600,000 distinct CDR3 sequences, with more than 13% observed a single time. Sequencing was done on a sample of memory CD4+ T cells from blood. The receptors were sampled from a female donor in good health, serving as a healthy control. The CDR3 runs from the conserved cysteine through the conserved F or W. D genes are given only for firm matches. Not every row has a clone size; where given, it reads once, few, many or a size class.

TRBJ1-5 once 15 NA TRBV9 CASSVGPEGNQPQHF TGTGCCAGCAGCGTTGGTCCGGAGGGGAATCAGCCCCAGCATTTT
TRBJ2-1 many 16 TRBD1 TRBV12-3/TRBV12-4 CASSLGVDRGRNEQFF TGTGCCAGCAGTTTAGGAGTAGACAGGGGACGGAATGAGCAGTTCTTC
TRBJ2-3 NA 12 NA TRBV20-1 CSARDQGTTQYF TGCAGTGCTAGAGATCAGGGTACGACGCAGTATTTT
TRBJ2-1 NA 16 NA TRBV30 CAWSIGFGSGRNEQFF TGTGCCTGGAGTATCGGGTTCGGGAGCGGGCGCAATGAGCAGTTCTTC
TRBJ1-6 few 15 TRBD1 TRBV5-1 CASSLLGQGNSPLHF TGCGCCAGCAGCTTGTTGGGACAGGGAAATTCACCCCTCCACTTT
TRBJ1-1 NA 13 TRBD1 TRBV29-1 CSVGDRGPTEAFF TGCAGCGTTGGAGACAGGGGCCCCACTGAAGCTTTCTTT
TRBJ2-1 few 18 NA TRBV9 CASSATTSAGPAYNEQFF TGTGCCAGCAGCGCCACAACCTCGGCAGGACCAGCTTACAATGAGCAGTTCTTC
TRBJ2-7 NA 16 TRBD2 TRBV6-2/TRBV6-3 CASSYLSGRPTYEQYF TGTGCCAGCAGTTATTTAAGCGGGAGGCCGACCTACGAGCAGTACTTC
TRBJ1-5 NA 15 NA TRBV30 CAWSLSASLNQPQHF TGTGCCTGGAGCCTGTCGGCCTCCCTCAATCAGCCCCAGCATTTT
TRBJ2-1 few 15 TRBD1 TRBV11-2 CASSPQGASYNEQFF TGTGCCAGCAGCCCGCAGGGGGCAAGTTACAATGAGCAGTTCTTC
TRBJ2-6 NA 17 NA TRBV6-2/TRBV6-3 CASTDRSKGSGANVLTF TGTGCCAGCACGGACAGAAGCAAAGGATCTGGGGCCAACGTCCTGACTTTC
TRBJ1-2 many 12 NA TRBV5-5 CASSFQGLGYTF TGTGCCAGCAGCTTCCAGGGGCTTGGCTACACCTTC
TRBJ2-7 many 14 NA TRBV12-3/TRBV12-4 CASSSAAESYEQYF TGTGCCAGCAGTTCTGCGGCAGAGTCCTACGAGCAGTACTTC
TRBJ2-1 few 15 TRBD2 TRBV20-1 CSARTLAGGRGEQFF TGCAGTGCTAGAACCCTAGCGGGGGGGCGTGGTGAGCAGTTCTTC
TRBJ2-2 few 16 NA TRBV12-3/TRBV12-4 CASSPVGYPTAGELFF TGTGCCAGCAGTCCAGTGGGCTACCCGACCGCCGGGGAGCTGTTTTTT
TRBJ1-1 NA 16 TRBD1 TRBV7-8 CASSLYQGARGTEAFF TGTGCCAGCAGCTTATATCAGGGGGCGCGGGGCACTGAAGCTTTCTTT
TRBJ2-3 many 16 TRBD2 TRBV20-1 CSARDRGSGTEDTQYF TGCAGTGCTAGAGATAGGGGTAGCGGGACGGAAGATACGCAGTATTTT
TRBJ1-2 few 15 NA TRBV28 CASSLSDSSRRGYTF TGTGCCAGCAGTTTATCCGACAGCTCCCGGCGGGGCTACACCTTC
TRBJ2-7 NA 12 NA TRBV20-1 CSARQDSYEQYF TGCAGTGCTAGACAGGACTCCTACGAGCAGTACTTC
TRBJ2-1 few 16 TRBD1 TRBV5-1 CASSLESGTAGNEQFF TGCGCCAGCAGCTTGGAGTCCGGGACAGCCGGGAATGAGCAGTTCTTC
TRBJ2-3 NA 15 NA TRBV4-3 CASSRLRAGGDTQYF TGCGCCAGCAGCCGCCTGAGGGCCGGGGGAGATACGCAGTATTTT